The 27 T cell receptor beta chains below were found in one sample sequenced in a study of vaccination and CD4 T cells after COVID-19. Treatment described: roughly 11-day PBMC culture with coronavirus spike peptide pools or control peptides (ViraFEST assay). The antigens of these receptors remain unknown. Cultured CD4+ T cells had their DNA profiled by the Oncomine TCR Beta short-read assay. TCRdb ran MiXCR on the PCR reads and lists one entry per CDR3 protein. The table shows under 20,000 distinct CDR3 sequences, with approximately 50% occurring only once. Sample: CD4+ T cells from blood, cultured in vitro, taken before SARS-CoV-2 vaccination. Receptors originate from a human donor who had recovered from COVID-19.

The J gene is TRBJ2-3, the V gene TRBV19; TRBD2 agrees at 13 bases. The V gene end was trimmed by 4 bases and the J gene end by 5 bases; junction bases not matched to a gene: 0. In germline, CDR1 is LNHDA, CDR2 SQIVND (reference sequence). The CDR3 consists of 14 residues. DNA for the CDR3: TGTGCCAGTAGTAGGACTAGCGGGAGAGATACGCAGTATTTT. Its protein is CASSRTSGRDTQYF.

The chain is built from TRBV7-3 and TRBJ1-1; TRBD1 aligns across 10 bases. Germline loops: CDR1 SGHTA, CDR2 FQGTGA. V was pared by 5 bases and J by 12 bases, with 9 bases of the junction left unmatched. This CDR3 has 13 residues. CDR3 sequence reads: CASSPGQGGKTFF. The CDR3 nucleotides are TGTGCCAGCAGCCCAGGACAGGGGGGGAAAACTTTCTTT.

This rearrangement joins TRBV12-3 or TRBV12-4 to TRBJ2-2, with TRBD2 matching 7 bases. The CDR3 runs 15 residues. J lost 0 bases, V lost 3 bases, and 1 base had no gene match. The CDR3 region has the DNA TGTGCCAGCAGTTTGGGGGGGTCGAACACCGGGGAGCTGTTTTTT. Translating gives CASSLGGSNTGELFF.

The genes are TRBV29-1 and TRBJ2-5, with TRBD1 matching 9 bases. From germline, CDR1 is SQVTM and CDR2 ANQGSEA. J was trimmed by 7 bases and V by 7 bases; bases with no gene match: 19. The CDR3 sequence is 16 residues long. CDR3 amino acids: CSAAADRGPPRATQYF. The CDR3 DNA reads TGCAGCGCCGCAGCGGACAGGGGTCCTCCCAGGGCGACCCAGTACTTC.

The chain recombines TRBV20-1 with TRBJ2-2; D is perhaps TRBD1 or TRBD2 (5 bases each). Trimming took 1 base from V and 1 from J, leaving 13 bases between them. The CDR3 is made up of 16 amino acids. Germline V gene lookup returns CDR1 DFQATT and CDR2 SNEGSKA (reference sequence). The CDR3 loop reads CSARAPGTGNTGELFF. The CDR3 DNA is TGCAGTGCTAGAGCACCGGGAACAGGGAACACCGGGGAGCTGTTTTTT.

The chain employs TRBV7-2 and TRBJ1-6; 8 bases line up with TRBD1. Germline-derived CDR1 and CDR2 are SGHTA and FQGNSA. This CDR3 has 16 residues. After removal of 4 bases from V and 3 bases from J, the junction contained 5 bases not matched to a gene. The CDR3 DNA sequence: TGTGCCAGCAGCTCTATCGACAGGGGCTATAATTCACCCCTCCACTTT. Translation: CASSSIDRGYNSPLHF.

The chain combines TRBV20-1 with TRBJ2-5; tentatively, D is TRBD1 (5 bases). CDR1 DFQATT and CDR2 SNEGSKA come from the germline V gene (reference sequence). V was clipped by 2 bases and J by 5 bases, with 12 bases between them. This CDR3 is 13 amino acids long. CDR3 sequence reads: CSARSTARETQYF. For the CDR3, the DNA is TGCAGTGCTAGATCGACAGCTCGGGAGACCCAGTACTTC.

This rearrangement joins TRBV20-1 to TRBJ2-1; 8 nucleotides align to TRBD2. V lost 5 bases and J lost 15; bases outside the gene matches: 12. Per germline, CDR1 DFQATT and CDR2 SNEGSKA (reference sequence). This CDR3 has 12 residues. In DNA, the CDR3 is TGCAGTGCTGGGGGCGGGAGGACCCCTTCGTTCTTC. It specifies CSAGGGRTPSFF.

The CDR3 sequence is CASSFWAGINNQPQHF. Written as DNA, the CDR3 is TGTGCCAGCAGCTTTTGGGCAGGGATCAACAATCAGCCCCAGCATTTT. The chain is built from TRBV7-2 and TRBJ1-5, with D possibly matching TRBD1 (5 bases). Per the germline V gene, CDR1 is SGHTA and CDR2 is FQGNSA. Trimming took 3 bases from V and 3 from J, leaving 15 bases between them. The CDR3 extends over 16 amino acids.

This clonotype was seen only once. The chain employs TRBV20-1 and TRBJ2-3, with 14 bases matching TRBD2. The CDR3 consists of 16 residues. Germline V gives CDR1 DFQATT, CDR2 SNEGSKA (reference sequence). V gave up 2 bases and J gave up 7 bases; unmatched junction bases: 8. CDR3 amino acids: CSARQTGTSGRYTQYF. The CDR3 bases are TGCAGTGCTAGACAAACCGGGACTAGCGGGAGATATACGCAGTATTTT.

CDR3 DNA: TGTGCCAGCAGCTTGGAGGGGACGGGGAATAACTATGGCTACACCTTC. Residues: CASSLEGTGNNYGYTF. This rearrangement joins TRBV5-8 to TRBJ1-2; the D gene is possibly TRBD1 (5 bases). CDR3 length: 16 residues. The germline V and J ends were trimmed by 0 bases and 1 base, with 13 bases remaining between them. Per the germline V gene, CDR1 is SGHTS and CDR2 is YDEGEE.

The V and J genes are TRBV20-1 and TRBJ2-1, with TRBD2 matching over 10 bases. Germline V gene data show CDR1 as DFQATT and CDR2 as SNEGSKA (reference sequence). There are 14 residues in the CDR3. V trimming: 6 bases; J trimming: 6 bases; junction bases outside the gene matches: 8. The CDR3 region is CSATLAGPLNEQFF. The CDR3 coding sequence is TGCAGTGCCACACTAGCGGGGCCCCTCAATGAGCAGTTCTTC.

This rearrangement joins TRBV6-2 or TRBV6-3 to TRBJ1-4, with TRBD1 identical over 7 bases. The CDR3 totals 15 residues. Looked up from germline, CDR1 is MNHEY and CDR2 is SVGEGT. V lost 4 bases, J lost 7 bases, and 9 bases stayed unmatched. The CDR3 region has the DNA TGTGCCAGCAGTTCAAGACAGGGTAGGAGTGAAAAACTGTTTTTT. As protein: CASSSRQGRSEKLFF.

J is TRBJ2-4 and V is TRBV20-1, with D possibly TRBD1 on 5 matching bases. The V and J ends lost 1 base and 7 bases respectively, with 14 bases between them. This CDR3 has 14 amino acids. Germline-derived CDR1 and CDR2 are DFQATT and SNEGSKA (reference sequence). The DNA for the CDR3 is TGCAGTGCTAGAGCTCAGGGTGTGGGGAACATTCAGTACTTC. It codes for CSARAQGVGNIQYF.

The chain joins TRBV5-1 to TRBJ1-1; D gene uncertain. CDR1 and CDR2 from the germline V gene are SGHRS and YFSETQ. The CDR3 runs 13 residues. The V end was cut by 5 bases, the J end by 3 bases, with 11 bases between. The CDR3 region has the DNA TGCGCCAGCAGAGGAAACCCTGACACTGAAGCTTTCTTT. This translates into CASRGNPDTEAFF.

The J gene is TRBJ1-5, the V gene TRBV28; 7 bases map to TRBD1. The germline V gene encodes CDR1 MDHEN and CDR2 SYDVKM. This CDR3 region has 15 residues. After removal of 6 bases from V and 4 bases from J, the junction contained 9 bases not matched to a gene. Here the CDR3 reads CASRRRDRVNQPQHF. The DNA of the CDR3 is TGTGCCAGCAGGCGCCGAGACAGGGTTAATCAGCCCCAGCATTTT.

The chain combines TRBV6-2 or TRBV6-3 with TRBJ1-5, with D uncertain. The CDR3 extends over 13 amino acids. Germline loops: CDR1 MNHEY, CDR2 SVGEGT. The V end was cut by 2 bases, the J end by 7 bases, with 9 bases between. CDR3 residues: CASSYAGVQPQHF. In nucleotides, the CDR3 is TGTGCCAGCAGTTACGCGGGAGTACAGCCCCAGCATTTT.

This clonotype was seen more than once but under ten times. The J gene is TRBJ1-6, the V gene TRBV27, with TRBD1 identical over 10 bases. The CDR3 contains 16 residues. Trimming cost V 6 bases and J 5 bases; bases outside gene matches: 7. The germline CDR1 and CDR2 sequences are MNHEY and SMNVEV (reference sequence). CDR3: CASSLGQGKNNSPLHF. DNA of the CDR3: TGTGCCAGCAGCTTGGGACAGGGGAAAAATAATTCACCCCTCCACTTT.

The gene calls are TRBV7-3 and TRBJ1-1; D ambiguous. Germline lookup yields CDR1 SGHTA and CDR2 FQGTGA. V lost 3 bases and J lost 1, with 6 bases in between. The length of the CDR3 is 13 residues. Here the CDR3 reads CASSFDGNTEAFF. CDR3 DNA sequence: TGTGCCAGCAGCTTCGACGGGAACACTGAAGCTTTCTTT.

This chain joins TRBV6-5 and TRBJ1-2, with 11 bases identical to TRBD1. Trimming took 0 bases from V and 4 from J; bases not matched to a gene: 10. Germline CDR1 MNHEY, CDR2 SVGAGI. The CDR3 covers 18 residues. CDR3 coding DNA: TGTGCCAGCAGTTACTCCGGGACAGGGGGGTTGTACGGCTATGGCTACACCTTC. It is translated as CASSYSGTGGLYGYGYTF.

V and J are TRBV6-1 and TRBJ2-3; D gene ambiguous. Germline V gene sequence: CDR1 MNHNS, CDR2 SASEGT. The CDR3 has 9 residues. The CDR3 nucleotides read TGTGCTTCGCCCTGCCCGCAGTATTTT. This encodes CASPCPQYF.

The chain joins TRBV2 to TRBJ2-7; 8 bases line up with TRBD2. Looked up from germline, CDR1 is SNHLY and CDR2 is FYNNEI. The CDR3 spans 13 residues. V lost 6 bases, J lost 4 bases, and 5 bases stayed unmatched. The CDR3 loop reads CASSVEREYEQYF. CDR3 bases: TGTGCCAGCAGCGTAGAGCGGGAGTACGAGCAGTACTTC.

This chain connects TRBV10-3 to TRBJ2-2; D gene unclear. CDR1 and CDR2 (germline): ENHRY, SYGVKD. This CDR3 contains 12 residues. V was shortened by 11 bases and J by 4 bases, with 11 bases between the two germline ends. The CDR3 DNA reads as TGTGCCGTTCGGGCTACCACCGGGGAGCTGTTTTTT. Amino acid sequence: CAVRATTGELFF.

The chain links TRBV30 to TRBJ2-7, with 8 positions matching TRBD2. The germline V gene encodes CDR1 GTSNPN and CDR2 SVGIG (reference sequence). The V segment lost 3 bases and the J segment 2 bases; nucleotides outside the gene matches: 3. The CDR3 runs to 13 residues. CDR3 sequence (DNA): TGTGCCTGGAGCACTAGCGGAGCCTACGAGCAGTACTTC. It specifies CAWSTSGAYEQYF.

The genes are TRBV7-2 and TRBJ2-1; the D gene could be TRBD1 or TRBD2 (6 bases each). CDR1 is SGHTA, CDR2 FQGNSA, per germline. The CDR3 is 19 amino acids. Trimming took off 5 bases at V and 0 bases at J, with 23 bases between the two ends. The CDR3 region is CASSPPGGERKSSYNEQFF. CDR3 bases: TGTGCCAGCAGCCCTCCCGGGGGCGAGCGAAAGAGCTCCTACAATGAGCAGTTCTTC.

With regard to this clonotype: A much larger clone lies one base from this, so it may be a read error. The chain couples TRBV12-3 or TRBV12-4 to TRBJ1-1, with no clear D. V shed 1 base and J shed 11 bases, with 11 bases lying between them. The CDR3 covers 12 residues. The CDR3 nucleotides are TGTGCCAGCAGTTTAGTAGGACCGAGTGCTTTCTTT. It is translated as CASSLVGPSAFF.

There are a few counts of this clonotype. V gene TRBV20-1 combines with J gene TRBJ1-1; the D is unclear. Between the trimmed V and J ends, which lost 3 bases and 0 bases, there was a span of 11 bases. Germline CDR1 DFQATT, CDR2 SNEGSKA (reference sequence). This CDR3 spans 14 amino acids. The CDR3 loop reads CSARDVGLNTEAFF. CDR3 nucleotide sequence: TGCAGTGCTAGGGATGTCGGGTTGAACACTGAAGCTTTCTTT.